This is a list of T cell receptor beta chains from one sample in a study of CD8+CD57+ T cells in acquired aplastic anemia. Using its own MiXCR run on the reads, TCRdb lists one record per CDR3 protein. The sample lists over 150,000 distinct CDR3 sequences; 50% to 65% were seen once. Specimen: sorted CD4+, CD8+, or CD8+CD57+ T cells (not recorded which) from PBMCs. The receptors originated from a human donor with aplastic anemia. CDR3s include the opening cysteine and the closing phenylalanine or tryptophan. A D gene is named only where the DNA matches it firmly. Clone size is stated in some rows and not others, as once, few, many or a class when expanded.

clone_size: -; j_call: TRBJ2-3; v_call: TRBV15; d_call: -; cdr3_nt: TGTGCCACCAGCAGAGATCGGGGAGATACGCAGTATTTT; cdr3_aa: CATSRDRGDTQYF
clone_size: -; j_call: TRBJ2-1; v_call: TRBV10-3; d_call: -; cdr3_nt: TGTGCCATCAGTGGAACAAGGAATGAGCAGTTCTTC; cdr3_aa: CAISGTRNEQFF
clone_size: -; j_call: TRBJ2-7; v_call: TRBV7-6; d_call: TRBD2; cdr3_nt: TGTGCCAGCAGCTCCGGGGGGGCGCAAGGCTACGAGCAGTACTTC; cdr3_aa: CASSSGGAQGYEQYF
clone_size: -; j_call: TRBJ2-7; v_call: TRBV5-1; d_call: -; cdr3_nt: TGCGCCAGCAGCTCCGAGATCTCCTACGAGCAGTACTTC; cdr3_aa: CASSSEISYEQYF
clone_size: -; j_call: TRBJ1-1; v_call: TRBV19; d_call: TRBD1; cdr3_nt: TGTGCCAGCGGGAGACAGGGAATGAACACTGAAGCTTTCTTT; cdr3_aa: CASGRQGMNTEAFF
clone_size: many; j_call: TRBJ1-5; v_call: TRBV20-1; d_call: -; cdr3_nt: TGCAGTGCTAGGAGGGGGGAGGACAATCAGCCCCAGCATTTT; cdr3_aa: CSARRGEDNQPQHF
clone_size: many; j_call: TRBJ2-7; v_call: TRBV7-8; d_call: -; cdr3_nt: TGTGCCAGCAGCTTAACTGGGGGCCCTAACTACGAGCAGTACTTC; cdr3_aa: CASSLTGGPNYEQYF
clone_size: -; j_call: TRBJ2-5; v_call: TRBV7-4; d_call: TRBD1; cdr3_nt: TGTGCCAGCAGCCCACAGGGGGTGTTAGGGGAGACCCAGTACTTC; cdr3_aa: CASSPQGVLGETQYF
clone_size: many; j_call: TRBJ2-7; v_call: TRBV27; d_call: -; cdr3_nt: TGTGCCAGCAGCCTAAGGGGGGGCTACGAGCAGTACTTC; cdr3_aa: CASSLRGGYEQYF
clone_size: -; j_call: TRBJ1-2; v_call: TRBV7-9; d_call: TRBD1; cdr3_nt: TGTGCCAGCAGTAGAGCGGGACAGGGGTATGGCTACACCTTC; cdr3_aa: CASSRAGQGYGYTF
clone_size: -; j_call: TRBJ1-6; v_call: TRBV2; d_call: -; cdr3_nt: TGTGCCAGCACACCCCGGAGGGCAGGTAATTCACCCCTCCACTTT; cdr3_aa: CASTPRRAGNSPLHF
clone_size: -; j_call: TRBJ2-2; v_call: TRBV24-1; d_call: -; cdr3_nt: TGTGCCACCAGTGAGTACTTCGACGGGGAGCTGTTTTTT; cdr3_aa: CATSEYFDGELFF
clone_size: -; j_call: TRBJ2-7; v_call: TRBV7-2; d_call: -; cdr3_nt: TGTGCCAGCAGCTCCCGGGGAGGGGGTTACTACGAGCAGTACTTC; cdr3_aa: CASSSRGGGYYEQYF
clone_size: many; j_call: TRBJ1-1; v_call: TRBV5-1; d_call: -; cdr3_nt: TGCGCCAGCAGATCCCTCAGGGAGAACACTGAAGCTTTCTTT; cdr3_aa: CASRSLRENTEAFF
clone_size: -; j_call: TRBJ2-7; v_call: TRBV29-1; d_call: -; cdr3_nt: TGCAGCGTAATCGGACCGGGAGAGCAGTACTTC; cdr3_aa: CSVIGPGEQYF
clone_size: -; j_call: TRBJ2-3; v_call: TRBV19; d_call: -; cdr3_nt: TGTGCCAGTAGCGAGACGGATTATCTCACAGATACGCAGTATTTT; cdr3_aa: CASSETDYLTDTQYF
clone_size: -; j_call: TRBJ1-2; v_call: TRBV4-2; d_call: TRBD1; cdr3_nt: TGTGCCAGCAGCTCCAACAGGGGGCTGAGTGGTAACTATGGCTACACCTTC; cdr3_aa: CASSSNRGLSGNYGYTF
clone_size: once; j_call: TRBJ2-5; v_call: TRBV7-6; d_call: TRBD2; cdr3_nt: TGTGCCAGCAGCTTAACCGGGGGGCAAGAGACCCAGTACTTC; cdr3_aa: CASSLTGGQETQYF
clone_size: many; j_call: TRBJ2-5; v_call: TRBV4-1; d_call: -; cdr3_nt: TGCGCCAGCAGTGGACTACTCCAAGAGACCCAGTACTTC; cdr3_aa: CASSGLLQETQYF
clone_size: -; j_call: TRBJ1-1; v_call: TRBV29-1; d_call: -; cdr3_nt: TGCAGCGCAAGCCGGCGGGGCTCGGTGACTGAAGCTTTCTTT; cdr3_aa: CSASRRGSVTEAFF
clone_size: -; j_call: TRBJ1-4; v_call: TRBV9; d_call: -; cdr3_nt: TGTGCCAGCAGCCAGACAGGCTCGAGTGAAAAACTGTTTTTT; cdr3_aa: CASSQTGSSEKLFF
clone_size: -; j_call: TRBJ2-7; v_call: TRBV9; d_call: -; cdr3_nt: TGTGCCAGCAGCGTCGGGTCTCGCCCCCGATGGGAGCAGTACTTC; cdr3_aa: CASSVGSRPRWEQYF
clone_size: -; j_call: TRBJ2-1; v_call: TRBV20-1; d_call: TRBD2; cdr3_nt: TGCAGTGCTAGAATAAGCGGGACCTTCTACAATGAGCAGTTCTTC; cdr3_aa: CSARISGTFYNEQFF
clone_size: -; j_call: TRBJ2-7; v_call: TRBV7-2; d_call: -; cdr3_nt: TGTGCCAGCAGCTTAGGCCCGGGCTACGAGCAGTACTTC; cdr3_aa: CASSLGPGYEQYF
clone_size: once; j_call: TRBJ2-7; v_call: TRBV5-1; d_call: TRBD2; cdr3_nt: TGCGCCAGCAGCTTGGGCGCTAGCGGGGGTGAGCAGTACTTC; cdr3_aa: CASSLGASGGEQYF
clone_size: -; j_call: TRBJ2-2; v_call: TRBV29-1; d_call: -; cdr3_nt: TGCAGCGCGTACCACGTAGGAGACACCGGGGAGCTGTTTTTT; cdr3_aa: CSAYHVGDTGELFF
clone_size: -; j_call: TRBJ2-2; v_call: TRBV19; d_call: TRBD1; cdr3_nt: TGTGCCAGTAGTATTTCCAACAGGGGAAAGTGCACCGGGGAGCTGTTTTTT; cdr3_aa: CASSISNRGKCTGELFF
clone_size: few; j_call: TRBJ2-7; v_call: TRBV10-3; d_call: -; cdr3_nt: TGTGCCATCAGTCCGATCAGCTCCTACGGGCAGTACTTC; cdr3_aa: CAISPISSYGQYF
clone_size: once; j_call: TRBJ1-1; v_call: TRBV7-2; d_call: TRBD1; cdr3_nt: TGTGCCAGCAGCTCCACGAGGGACAGTGAAGCTTTCTTT; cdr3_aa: CASSSTRDSEAFF
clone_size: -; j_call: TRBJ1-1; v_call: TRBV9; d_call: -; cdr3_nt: TGTTCCAGCAGCGTACACAGGAACACTGAAGCTTTCTTT; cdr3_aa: CSSSVHRNTEAFF
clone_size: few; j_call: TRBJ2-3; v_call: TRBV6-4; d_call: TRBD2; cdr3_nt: TGTGCCAGCAGTGAAGCGGGGGGCACAGATACGCAGTATTTT; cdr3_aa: CASSEAGGTDTQYF
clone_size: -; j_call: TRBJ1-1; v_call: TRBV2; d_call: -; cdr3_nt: TGTGCCAGCATGGACCCTACGGGGATGGACACTGAAGCTTTCTTT; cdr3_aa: CASMDPTGMDTEAFF
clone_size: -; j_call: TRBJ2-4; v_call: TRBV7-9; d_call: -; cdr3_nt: TGTGCCAGCAGCTTATTTCCGGGTGATACAGTGGACATTCAGTACTTC; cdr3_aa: CASSLFPGDTVDIQYF
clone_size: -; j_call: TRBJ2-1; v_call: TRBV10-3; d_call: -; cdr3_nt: TGTGCCATCAGAACCCGGGACTACAATGAGCAGTTCTTC; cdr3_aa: CAIRTRDYNEQFF
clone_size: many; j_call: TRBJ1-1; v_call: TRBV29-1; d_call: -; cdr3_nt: TGCAGCGTTGAAGTTGGTGGAGGGGACACTGAAGCTTTCTTT; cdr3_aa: CSVEVGGGDTEAFF
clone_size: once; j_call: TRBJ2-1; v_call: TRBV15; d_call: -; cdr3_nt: TGTGCCACCAGCAGAGACCAGGGGGGGAGGCGGGAGCAGTTCTTC; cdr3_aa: CATSRDQGGRREQFF
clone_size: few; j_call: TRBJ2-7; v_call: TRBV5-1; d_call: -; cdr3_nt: TGCGCCAGCAGCTTGGTGGTACTAGGAAAGCAGTACTTC; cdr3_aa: CASSLVVLGKQYF
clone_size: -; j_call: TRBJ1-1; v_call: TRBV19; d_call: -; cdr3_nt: TGTGCCAGTAAGGGTGACACCGGGGAGCTGAACACTGAAGCTTTCTTT; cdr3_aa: CASKGDTGELNTEAFF
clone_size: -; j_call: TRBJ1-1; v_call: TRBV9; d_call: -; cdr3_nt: TGTGCCAGCAGCGTAGGAGGCTTGGTTGGGGGGGATTCTGAAGCTTTCTTT; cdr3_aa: CASSVGGLVGGDSEAFF
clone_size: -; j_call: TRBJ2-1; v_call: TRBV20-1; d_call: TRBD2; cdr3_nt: TGCAGTGCCCTCCAGGGACTAGCGGGGGGGAGAAATGAGCAGTTCTTC; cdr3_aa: CSALQGLAGGRNEQFF
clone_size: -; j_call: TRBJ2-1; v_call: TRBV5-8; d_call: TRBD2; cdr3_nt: TGTGCCAGCAGCTTCATAGCGGGAGCTTACAATGAGCAGTTCTTC; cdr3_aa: CASSFIAGAYNEQFF
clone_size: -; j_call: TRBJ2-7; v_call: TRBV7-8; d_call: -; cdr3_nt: TGTGCCAGCAGCTTGGACCGAACCTACGAGCAGTACTTC; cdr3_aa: CASSLDRTYEQYF
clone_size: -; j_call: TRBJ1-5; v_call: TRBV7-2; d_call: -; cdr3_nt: TGTGCCAGCAGCTTAGTGGGGGCGGGTCAGCCCCAGCATTTT; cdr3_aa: CASSLVGAGQPQHF
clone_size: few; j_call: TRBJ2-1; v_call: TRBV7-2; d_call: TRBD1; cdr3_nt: TGTGCCAGCAGCTTAGTACCGGGACAGGGGGCAAATGAGCAGTTCTTC; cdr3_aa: CASSLVPGQGANEQFF
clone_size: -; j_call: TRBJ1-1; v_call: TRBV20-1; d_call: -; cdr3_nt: TGCAGTGCTAGAGCGGACAGCGAGTCTTTCTTT; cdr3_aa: CSARADSESFF
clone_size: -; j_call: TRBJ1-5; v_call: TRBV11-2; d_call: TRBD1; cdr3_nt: TGTGCCAGCAGCCTCGACAGGGGCCTGGATCAGCCCCAGCATTTT; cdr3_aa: CASSLDRGLDQPQHF
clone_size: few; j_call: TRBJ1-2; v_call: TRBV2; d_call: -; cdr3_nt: TGTGCCAGCAGTGGGACAGACTATGGCTACACCTTC; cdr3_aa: CASSGTDYGYTF
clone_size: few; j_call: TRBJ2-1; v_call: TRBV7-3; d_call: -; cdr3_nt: TGTGCCAGCAGTCCCGGGGGAACCACCTACAATGAGCAGTTCTTC; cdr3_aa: CASSPGGTTYNEQFF
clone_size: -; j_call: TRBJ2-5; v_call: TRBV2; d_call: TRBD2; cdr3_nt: TGTGCCAGCAGTCCTGCTAGCGGGGCACAAGAGACCCAGTACTTC; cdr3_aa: CASSPASGAQETQYF